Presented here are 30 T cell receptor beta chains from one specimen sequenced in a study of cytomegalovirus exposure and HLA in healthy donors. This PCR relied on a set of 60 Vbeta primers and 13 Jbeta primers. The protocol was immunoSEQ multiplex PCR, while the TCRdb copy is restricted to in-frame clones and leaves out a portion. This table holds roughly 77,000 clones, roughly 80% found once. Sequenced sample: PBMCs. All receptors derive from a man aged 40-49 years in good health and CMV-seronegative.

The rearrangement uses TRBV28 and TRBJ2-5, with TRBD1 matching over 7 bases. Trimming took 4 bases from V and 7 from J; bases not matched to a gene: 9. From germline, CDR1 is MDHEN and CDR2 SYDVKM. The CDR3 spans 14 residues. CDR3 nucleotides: TGTGCCAGCAGTTCGGCCGGGACAGAGTGGACCCAGTACTTC. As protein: CASSSAGTEWTQYF. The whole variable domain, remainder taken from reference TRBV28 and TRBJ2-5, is DVKVTQSSRYLVKRTGEKVFLECVQDMDHENMFWYRQDPGLGLRLIYFSYDVKMKEKGDIPEGYSVSREKKERFSLILESASTNQTSMYLCASSSAGTEWTQYFGPGTRLLVL.

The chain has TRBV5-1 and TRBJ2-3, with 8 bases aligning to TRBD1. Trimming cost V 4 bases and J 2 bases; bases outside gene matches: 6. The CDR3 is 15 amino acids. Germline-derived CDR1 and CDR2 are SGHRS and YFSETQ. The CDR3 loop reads CASSPTGEVTDTQYF. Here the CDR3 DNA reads TGCGCCAGCAGCCCGACAGGGGAGGTCACAGATACGCAGTATTTT.

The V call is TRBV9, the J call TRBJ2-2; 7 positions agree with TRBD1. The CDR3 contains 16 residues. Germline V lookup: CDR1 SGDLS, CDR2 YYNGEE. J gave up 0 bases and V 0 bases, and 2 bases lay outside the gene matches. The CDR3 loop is CASSVDQGANTGELFF. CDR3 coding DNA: TGTGCCAGCAGCGTAGACCAGGGGGCGAACACCGGGGAGCTGTTTTTT.

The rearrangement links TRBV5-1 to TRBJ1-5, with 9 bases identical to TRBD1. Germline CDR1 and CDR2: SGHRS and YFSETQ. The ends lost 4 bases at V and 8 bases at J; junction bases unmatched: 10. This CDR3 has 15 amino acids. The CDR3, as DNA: TGCGCCAGCAGCGAAGGAACAGGGGGCTCGGAGCCCCAGCATTTT. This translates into CASSEGTGGSEPQHF.

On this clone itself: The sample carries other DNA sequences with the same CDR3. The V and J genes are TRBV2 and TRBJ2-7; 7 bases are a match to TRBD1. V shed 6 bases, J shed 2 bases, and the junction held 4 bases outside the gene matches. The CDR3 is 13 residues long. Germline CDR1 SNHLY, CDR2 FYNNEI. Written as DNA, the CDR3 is TGTGCCAGCAGAAAGGGACAGACCTACGAGCAGTACTTC. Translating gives CASRKGQTYEQYF.

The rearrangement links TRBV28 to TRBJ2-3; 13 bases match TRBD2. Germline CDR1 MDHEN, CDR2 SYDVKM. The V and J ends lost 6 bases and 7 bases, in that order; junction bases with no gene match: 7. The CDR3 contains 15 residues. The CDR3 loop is CASSLLAGGGNTQYF. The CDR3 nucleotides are TGTGCCAGCAGCCTACTAGCGGGAGGGGGAAATACGCAGTATTTT.

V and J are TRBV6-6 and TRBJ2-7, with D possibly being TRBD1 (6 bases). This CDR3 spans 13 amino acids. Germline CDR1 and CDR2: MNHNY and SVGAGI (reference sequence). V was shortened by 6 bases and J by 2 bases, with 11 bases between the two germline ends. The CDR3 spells CASSRQVAYEQYF. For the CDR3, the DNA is TGTGCCAGCAGCCGACAGGTCGCCTACGAGCAGTACTTC.

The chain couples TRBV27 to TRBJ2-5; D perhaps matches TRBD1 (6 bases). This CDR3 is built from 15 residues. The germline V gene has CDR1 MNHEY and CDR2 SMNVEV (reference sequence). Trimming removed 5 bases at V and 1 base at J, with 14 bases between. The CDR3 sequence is CASSPGQKGQETQYF. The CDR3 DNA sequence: TGTGCCAGCAGTCCAGGACAGAAGGGCCAAGAGACCCAGTACTTC.

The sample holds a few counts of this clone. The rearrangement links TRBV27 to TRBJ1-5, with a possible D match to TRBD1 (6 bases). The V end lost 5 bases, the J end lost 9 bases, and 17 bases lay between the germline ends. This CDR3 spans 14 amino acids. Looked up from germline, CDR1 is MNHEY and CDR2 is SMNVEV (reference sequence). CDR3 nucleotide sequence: TGTGCCAGCAGTCATACACAGGGTAAGCTGCCCCAGCATTTT. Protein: CASSHTQGKLPQHF.

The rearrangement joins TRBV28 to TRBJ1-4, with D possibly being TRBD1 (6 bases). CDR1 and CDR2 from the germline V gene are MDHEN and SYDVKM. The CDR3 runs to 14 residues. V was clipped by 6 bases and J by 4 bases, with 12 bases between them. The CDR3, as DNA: TGTGCCAGCAGCCACAGGGACCGTAATGAAAAACTGTTTTTT. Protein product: CASSHRDRNEKLFF.

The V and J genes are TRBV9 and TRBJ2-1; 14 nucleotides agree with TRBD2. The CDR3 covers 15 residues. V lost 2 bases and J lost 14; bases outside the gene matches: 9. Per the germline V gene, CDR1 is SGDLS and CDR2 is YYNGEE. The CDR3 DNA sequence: TGTGCCAGCAGCGTTTCCGGGACTAGCGGGAGAGAAAAGTTCTTC. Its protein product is CASSVSGTSGREKFF.

In nucleotides, the CDR3 is TGTGCCAGCAGCCCTACCTCGGCGGGGAACTCCTACAATGAGCAGTTCTTC. It encodes CASSPTSAGNSYNEQFF. The rearrangement links TRBV11-2 to TRBJ2-1; D is possibly TRBD2 (6 bases). V lost 5 bases and J lost 0, with 17 bases in between. The CDR3 has 17 residues. Per germline, CDR1 SGHAT and CDR2 FQNNGV.

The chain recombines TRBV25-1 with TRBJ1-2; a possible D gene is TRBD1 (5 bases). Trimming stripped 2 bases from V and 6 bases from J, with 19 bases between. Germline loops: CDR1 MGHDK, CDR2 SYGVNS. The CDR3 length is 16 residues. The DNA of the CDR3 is TGTGCCAGCAGTGAACGCCCGGGGGAATATAGTCATGGCTACACCTTC. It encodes CASSERPGEYSHGYTF.

The CDR3 region has the DNA TGCGCCAGCAGCTTACAGGGGACTAGCAATGTGGGGGGGCAGTTCTTC. It translates to CASSLQGTSNVGGQFF. The rearrangement uses TRBV5-1 and TRBJ2-1, with 9 bases aligning to TRBD2. CDR3 length: 16 amino acids. Germline V gene data show CDR1 as SGHRS and CDR2 as YFSETQ. Trimming took 2 bases from V and 12 from J; bases not matched to a gene: 15.

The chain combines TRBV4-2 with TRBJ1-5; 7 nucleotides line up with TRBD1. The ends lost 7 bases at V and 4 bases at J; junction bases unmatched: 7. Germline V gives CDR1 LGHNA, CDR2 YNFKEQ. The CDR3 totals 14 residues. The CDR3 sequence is CASTPGTANQPQHF. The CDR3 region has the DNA TGTGCCAGCACTCCCGGGACAGCTAATCAGCCCCAGCATTTT.

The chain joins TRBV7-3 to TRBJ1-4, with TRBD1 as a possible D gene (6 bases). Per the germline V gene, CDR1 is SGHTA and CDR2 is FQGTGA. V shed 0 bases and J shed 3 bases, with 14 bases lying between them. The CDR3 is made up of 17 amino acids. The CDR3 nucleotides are TGTGCCAGCAGCTTAACGCTCCAACAGGGTTCTAATGAAAAACTGTTTTTT. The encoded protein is CASSLTLQQGSNEKLFF. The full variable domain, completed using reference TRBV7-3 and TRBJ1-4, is GAGVSQTPSNKVTEKGKYVELRCDPISGHTALYWYRQSLGQGPEFLIYFQGTGAADDSGLPNDRFFAVRPEGSVSTLKIQRTERGDSAVYLCASSLTLQQGSNEKLFFGSGTQLSVL.

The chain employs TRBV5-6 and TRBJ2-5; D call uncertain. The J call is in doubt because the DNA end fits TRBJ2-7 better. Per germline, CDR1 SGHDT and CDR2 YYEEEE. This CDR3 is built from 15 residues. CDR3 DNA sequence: TGTGCCAGCAGCGATCTTCAGGAGTTTGACTACGAGCAGTACTTC. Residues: CASSDLQEFDYEQYF.

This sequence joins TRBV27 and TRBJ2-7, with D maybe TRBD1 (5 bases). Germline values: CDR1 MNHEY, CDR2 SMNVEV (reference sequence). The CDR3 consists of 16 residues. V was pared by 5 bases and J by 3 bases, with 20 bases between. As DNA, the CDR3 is TGTGCCAGCAGTGGTAAAAAAACAGGATTTCTCTACGAGCAGTACTTC. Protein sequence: CASSGKKTGFLYEQYF.

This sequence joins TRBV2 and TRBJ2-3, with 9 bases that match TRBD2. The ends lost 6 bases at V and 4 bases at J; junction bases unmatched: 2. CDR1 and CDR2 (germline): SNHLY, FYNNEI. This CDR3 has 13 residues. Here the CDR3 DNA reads TGTGCCAGCAGCCTAGCGGGACCAGATACGCAGTATTTT. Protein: CASSLAGPDTQYF. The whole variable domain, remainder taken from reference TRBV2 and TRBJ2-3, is EPEVTQTPSHQVTQMGQEVILRCVPISNHLYFYWYRQILGQKVEFLVSFYNNEISEKSEIFDDQFSVERPDGSNFTLKIRSTKLEDSAMYFCASSLAGPDTQYFGPGTRLTVL.

CDR3 nucleotides: TGTGCCAGCAGTGCGGGGACAGGCAATCAGCCCCAGCATTTT. It specifies CASSAGTGNQPQHF. The chain joins TRBV25-1 to TRBJ1-5, with 7 bases lining up with TRBD1. This CDR3 spans 14 amino acids. Germline CDR1 reads MGHDK; CDR2 reads SYGVNS. V lost 4 bases, J lost 2 bases, and 2 bases stayed unmatched.

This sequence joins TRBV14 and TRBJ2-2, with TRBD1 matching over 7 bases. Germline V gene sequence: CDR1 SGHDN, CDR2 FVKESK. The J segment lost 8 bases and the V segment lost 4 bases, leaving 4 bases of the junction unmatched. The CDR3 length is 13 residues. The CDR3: CASSLIQGGELFF. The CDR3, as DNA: TGTGCCAGCAGCCTGATACAGGGGGGGGAGCTGTTTTTT.

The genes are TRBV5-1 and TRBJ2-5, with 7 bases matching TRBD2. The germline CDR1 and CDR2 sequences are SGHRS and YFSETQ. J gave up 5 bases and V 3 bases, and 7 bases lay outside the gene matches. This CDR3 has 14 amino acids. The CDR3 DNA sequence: TGCGCCAGCAGCTCGGGACTATTTAAGGAGACCCAGTACTTC. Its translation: CASSSGLFKETQYF.

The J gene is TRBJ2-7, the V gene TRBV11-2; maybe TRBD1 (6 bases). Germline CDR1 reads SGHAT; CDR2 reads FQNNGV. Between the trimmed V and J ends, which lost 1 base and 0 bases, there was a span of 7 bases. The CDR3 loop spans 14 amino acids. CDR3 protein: CASSLGDNSYEQYF. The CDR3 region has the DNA TGTGCCAGCAGCTTAGGGGACAACTCCTACGAGCAGTACTTC.

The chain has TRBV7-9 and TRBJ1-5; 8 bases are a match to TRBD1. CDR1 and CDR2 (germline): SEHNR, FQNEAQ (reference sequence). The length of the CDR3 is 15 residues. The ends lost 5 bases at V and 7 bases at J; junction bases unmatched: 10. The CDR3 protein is CASSTRQGRRQPQHF. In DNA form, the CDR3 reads TGTGCCAGCAGCACCCGACAGGGGCGGAGGCAGCCCCAGCATTTT.

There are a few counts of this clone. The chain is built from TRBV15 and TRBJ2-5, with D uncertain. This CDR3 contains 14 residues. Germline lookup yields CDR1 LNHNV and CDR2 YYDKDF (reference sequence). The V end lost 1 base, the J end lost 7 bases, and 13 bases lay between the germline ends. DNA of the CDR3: TGTGCCACCAGCAGAGTCCGACTCGCGAGGACCCAGTACTTC. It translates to CATSRVRLARTQYF.

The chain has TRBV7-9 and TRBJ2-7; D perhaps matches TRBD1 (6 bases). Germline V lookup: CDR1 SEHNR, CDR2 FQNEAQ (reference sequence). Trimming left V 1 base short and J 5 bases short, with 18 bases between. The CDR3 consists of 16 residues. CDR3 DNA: TGTGCCAGCAGCTTAGTCTTCGGACAGAGAATCGACGAGCAGTACTTC. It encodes CASSLVFGQRIDEQYF. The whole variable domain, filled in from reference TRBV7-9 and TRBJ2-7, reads DTGVSQNPRHKITKRGQNVTFRCDPISEHNRLYWYRQTLGQGPEFLTYFQNEAQLEKSRLLSDRFSAERPKGSFSTLEIQRTEQGDSAMYLCASSLVFGQRIDEQYFGPGTRLTVT.

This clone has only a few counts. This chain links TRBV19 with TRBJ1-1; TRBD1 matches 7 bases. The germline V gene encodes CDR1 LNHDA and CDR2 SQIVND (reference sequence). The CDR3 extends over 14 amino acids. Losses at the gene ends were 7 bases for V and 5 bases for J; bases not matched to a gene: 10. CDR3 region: CASTFRGQSTEAFF. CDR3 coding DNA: TGTGCCAGTACTTTTAGGGGACAGTCTACTGAAGCTTTCTTT. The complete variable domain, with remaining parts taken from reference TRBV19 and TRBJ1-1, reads DGGITQSPKYLFRKEGQNVTLSCEQNLNHDAMYWYRQDPGQGLRLIYYSQIVNDFQKGDIAEGYSVSREKKESFPLTVTSAQKNPTAFYLCASTFRGQSTEAFFGQGTRLTVV.

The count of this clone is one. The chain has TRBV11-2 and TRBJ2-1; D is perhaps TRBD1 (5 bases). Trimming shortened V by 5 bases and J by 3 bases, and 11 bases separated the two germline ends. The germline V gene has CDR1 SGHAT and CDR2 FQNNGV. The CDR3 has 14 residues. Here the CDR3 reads CASSRLRGYNEQFF. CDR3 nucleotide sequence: TGTGCCAGCAGCCGGCTAAGGGGCTACAATGAGCAGTTCTTC.

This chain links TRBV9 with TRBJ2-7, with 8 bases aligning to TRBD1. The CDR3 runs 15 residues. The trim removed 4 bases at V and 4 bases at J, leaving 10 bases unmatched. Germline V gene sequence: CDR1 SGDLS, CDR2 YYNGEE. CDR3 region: CASSPTRDRMYEQYF. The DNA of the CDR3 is TGTGCCAGCAGCCCTACCCGGGACAGGATGTACGAGCAGTACTTC.

CDR3 DNA sequence: TGTGCCAGCAGTAAACTAGCGGGAACCTACGAGCAGTACTTC. As protein: CASSKLAGTYEQYF. This chain connects TRBV28 to TRBJ2-7, with 10 bases fitting TRBD2. The V gene end was trimmed by 5 bases and the J gene end by 2 bases; junction bases not matched to a gene: 3. Germline V gene lookup returns CDR1 MDHEN and CDR2 SYDVKM. The CDR3 runs to 14 residues.